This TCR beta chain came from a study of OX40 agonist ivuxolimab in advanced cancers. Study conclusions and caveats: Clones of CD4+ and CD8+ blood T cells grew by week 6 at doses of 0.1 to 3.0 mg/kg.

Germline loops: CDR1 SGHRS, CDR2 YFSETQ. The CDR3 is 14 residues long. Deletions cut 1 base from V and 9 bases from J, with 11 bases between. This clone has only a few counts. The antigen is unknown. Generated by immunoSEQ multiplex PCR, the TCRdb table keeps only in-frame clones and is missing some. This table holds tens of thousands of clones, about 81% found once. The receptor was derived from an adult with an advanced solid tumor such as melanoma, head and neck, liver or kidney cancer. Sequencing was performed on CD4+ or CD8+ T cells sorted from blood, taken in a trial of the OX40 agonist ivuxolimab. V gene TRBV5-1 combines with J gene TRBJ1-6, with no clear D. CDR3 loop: CASSLWQEGSPLHF. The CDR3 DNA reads TGCGCCAGCAGCTTGTGGCAGGAGGGTTCACCCCTCCACTTT.